A single sample gave rise to the 2 T cell receptor beta chains below, sequenced in a study of cytomegalovirus exposure and HLA in healthy donors. This PCR relied on a set of 60 Vbeta primers and 13 Jbeta primers. Sequencing used immunoSEQ multiplex PCR; TCRdb keeps in-frame clones, though not all of them. Of 150,000 to 160,000 clones in the sample, 65% to 75% were seen once. Source material: PBMCs. The source of these receptors is a man between 18 and 35 years old in good health and CMV-seronegative.

A few counts support this clone. V usage is TRBV5-1 and J usage is TRBJ1-3, with TRBD1 matching over 8 bases. Losses at the gene ends were 1 base for V and 0 bases for J; bases not matched to a gene: 0. The CDR3 covers 15 residues. Germline V gene data show CDR1 as SGHRS and CDR2 as YFSETQ. The CDR3 loop is CASSLTGGSGNTIYF. The CDR3 DNA is TGCGCCAGCAGCTTGACAGGGGGCTCTGGAAACACCATATATTTT.

This chain connects TRBV19 to TRBJ1-6; 10 nucleotides align to TRBD1. Germline V gene sequence: CDR1 LNHDA, CDR2 SQIVND (reference sequence). The CDR3 has 15 amino acids. The ends lost 4 bases at V and 8 bases at J; junction bases unmatched: 5. For the CDR3, the DNA is TGTGCCAGTAGTAGACAAGGACAGGGGGATTCACCCCTCCACTTT. As protein: CASSRQGQGDSPLHF.